The 18 T cell receptor beta chains below all came from one sample that was sequenced in a study of T cell responses to AZD1222 COVID-19 vaccine. Sequencing was performed with immunoSEQ multiplex PCR; in TCRdb, only in-frame clones are kept and a portion is missing. The sample carries over 120,000 clones, more than 70% recorded once. This specimen was peripheral blood, taken 28 days after the second AZD1222 dose. The origin of the receptors is an adult who received the AZD1222 COVID-19 vaccine.

The chain has TRBV29-1 and TRBJ1-2; D is unclear. This CDR3 has 10 amino acids. Deletions cut 6 bases from V and 7 bases from J, with 9 bases between. From germline, CDR1 is SQVTM and CDR2 ANQGSEA. CDR3: CSVDRGGYTF. CDR3 in DNA: TGCAGCGTAGACCGTGGTGGCTACACCTTC.

The CDR3: CASRLDRGYTIYF. The CDR3 DNA reads TGTGCCAGCAGATTGGACAGGGGTTACACCATATATTTT. This chain connects TRBV6-5 to TRBJ1-3; 9 bases match TRBD1. The V gene end was trimmed by 6 bases and the J gene end by 8 bases; junction bases not matched to a gene: 5. CDR3 length: 13 amino acids. CDR1 MNHEY and CDR2 SVGAGI come from the germline V gene.

The chain combines TRBV30 with TRBJ1-1; 7 bases line up with TRBD1. Looked up from germline, CDR1 is GTSNPN and CDR2 is SVGIG (reference sequence). Trimming cost V 3 bases and J 4 bases; bases outside gene matches: 11. CDR3 length: 15 residues. Here the CDR3 DNA reads TGTGCCTGGAGCGCGGCTAACAGGGGAGGCACTGAAGCTTTCTTT. This encodes CAWSAANRGGTEAFF.

The chain uses TRBV19 and TRBJ1-4; D perhaps matches TRBD1 (5 bases). Deletions cut 8 bases from V and 4 bases from J, with 20 bases between. Germline V gene sequence: CDR1 LNHDA, CDR2 SQIVND (reference sequence). The CDR3 is 16 amino acids. The DNA of the CDR3 is TGTGCCAGTTCTGCGAGGGCGTGGGGGGATAATGAAAAACTGTTTTTT. It codes for CASSARAWGDNEKLFF. The full variable domain, with the rest looked up from reference TRBV19 and TRBJ1-4, is DGGITQSPKYLFRKEGQNVTLSCEQNLNHDAMYWYRQDPGQGLRLIYYSQIVNDFQKGDIAEGYSVSREKKESFPLTVTSAQKNPTAFYLCASSARAWGDNEKLFFGSGTQLSVL.

The V call is TRBV11-2, the J call TRBJ2-3, with no clear D. This CDR3 comprises 15 residues. V lost 0 bases, J lost 2 bases, and 9 bases lay in between. Per the germline V gene, CDR1 is SGHAT and CDR2 is FQNNGV. This chain's CDR3 is CASSLDPQSTDTQYF. CDR3 in DNA: TGTGCCAGCAGCTTAGACCCGCAGTCCACAGATACGCAGTATTTT.

The chain combines TRBV5-1 with TRBJ2-2, with 8 bases matching TRBD1. J was trimmed by 1 base and V by 0 bases; bases with no gene match: 11. The CDR3 is made up of 19 amino acids. The germline CDR1 and CDR2 sequences are SGHRS and YFSETQ. DNA of the CDR3: TGCGCCAGCAGCTTGGGGGAAGACCGGGACAGGTGGAACACCGGGGAGCTGTTTTTT. Its translation: CASSLGEDRDRWNTGELFF. The whole variable domain, filled in from reference TRBV5-1 and TRBJ2-2, reads KAGVTQTPRYLIKTRGQQVTLSCSPISGHRSVSWYQQTPGQGLQFLFEYFSETQRNKGNFPGRFSGRQFSNSRSEMNVSTLELGDSALYLCASSLGEDRDRWNTGELFFGEGSRLTVL.

This clone has only a few counts. The V gene is TRBV5-6, the J gene TRBJ1-1; D uncertain. The ends were cut back, 1 base at V and 5 bases at J, with 9 bases in the middle. The germline V gene has CDR1 SGHDT and CDR2 YYEEEE. The CDR3 totals 13 residues. CDR3 DNA sequence: TGTGCCAGCAGCTTGAGGTATGGGACTGAAGCTTTCTTT. Its protein product is CASSLRYGTEAFF. The entire variable domain, with the rest obtained from reference TRBV5-6 and TRBJ1-1, is as follows: DAGVTQSPTHLIKTRGQQVTLRCSPKSGHDTVSWYQQALGQGPQFIFQYYEEEERQRGNFPDRFSGHQFPNYSSELNVNALLLGDSALYLCASSLRYGTEAFFGQGTRLTVV.

The rearrangement uses TRBV28 and TRBJ2-3; the match to TRBD1 covers 8 bases. Germline CDR1 and CDR2: MDHEN and SYDVKM. V dropped 5 bases and J dropped 4; count of bases not matched to a gene: 11. The CDR3 has 16 amino acids. The DNA for the CDR3 is TGTGCCAGCAGTAAATCGACAGGGGTCCGATCAGATACGCAGTATTTT. Protein sequence: CASSKSTGVRSDTQYF.

The rearrangement links TRBV19 to TRBJ1-3; D might be TRBD1 (5 bases). Germline V CDR1 and CDR2: LNHDA, SQIVND (reference sequence). Trimming stripped 5 bases from V and 0 bases from J, with 11 bases between. The CDR3 extends over 15 amino acids. The CDR3 spells CASSSRGTSGNTIYF. In DNA form, the CDR3 reads TGTGCCAGTAGTTCCAGAGGGACCTCTGGAAACACCATATATTTT. The entire variable domain, with the rest obtained from reference TRBV19 and TRBJ1-3, is as follows: DGGITQSPKYLFRKEGQNVTLSCEQNLNHDAMYWYRQDPGQGLRLIYYSQIVNDFQKGDIAEGYSVSREKKESFPLTVTSAQKNPTAFYLCASSSRGTSGNTIYFGEGSWLTVV.

This chain joins TRBV7-9 and TRBJ1-2; 7 positions match TRBD1. This CDR3 region has 15 residues. J lost 2 bases, V lost 5 bases, and 8 bases had no gene match. CDR1 is SEHNR, CDR2 FQNEAQ, per germline (reference sequence). This CDR3 is CASSPYAGQNYGYTF. CDR3 nucleotide sequence: TGTGCCAGCAGCCCTTATGCGGGACAGAACTATGGCTACACCTTC.

The chain has TRBV15 and TRBJ2-7, with a weak D call TRBD1 (5 bases). Trimming shortened V by 10 bases and J by 2 bases, and 18 bases separated the two germline ends. Germline V CDR1 and CDR2: LNHNV, YYDKDF (reference sequence). The CDR3 has 14 amino acids. The CDR3 DNA is TGTGCCATTGGAGACGCAGGGTCCACCTACGAGCAGTACTTC. This sequence encodes CAIGDAGSTYEQYF. The variable domain in full, with the rest retrieved from reference TRBV15 and TRBJ2-7, is DAMVIQNPRYQVTQFGKPVTLSCSQTLNHNVMYWYQQKSSQAPKLLFHYYDKDFNNEADTPDNFQSRRPNTSFCFLDIRSPGLGDTAMYLCAIGDAGSTYEQYFGPGTRLTVT.

CDR3 sequence reads: CASSQGLAGGYNEQFF. The CDR3 DNA reads TGCGCCAGCAGCCAGGGACTAGCGGGAGGCTACAATGAGCAGTTCTTC. The V call is TRBV4-1, the J call TRBJ2-1, with 15 bases matching TRBD2. Germline lookup yields CDR1 MGHRA and CDR2 YSYEKL. The CDR3 consists of 16 residues. V lost 3 bases and J lost 3; bases outside the gene matches: 0.

V usage is TRBV7-9 and J usage is TRBJ1-4; 8 positions match TRBD1. CDR3 size: 15 residues. Losses at the gene ends were 7 bases for V and 3 bases for J; bases not matched to a gene: 7. Germline V CDR1 and CDR2: SEHNR, FQNEAQ (reference sequence). The CDR3 DNA is TGTGCCAGCATCTTGGGGACAGGAGCTAATGAAAAACTGTTTTTT. It encodes CASILGTGANEKLFF.

This chain links TRBV6-2 or TRBV6-3 with TRBJ1-2; weak D call: TRBD1 (5 bases). This CDR3 is 13 amino acids long. Germline V gene data show CDR1 as MNHEY and CDR2 as SVGEGT. Trimming cost V 4 bases and J 7 bases, with 13 bases left between them. This CDR3 reads CASSSAGKGGYTF. DNA for the CDR3: TGTGCCAGCAGTTCGGCAGGGAAAGGTGGCTACACCTTC.

This rearrangement joins TRBV11-2 to TRBJ1-2; D may be TRBD1 (6 bases). The CDR3 covers 12 residues. Trimming shortened V by 6 bases and J by 7 bases, and 12 bases separated the two germline ends. CDR1 and CDR2 from the germline V gene are SGHAT and FQNNGV. The CDR3 coding sequence is TGTGCCAGCAGACCAGGGGAGTCTGGCTACACCTTC. Its translation is CASRPGESGYTF.

The rearrangement joins TRBV20-1 to TRBJ1-6; TRBD1 is a possible D gene (6 bases). Trimming removed 3 bases at V and 11 bases at J, with 11 bases between. Germline V gene lookup returns CDR1 DFQATT and CDR2 SNEGSKA (reference sequence). CDR3 length equals 12 residues. CDR3: CSASSPGAPLHF. CDR3 in DNA: TGCAGTGCTAGTAGCCCAGGGGCACCCCTCCACTTT.

J is TRBJ2-1 and V is TRBV9; TRBD1 agrees at 8 bases. CDR1 is SGDLS and CDR2 is YYNGEE in the germline V gene. Losses at the gene ends were 4 bases for V and 6 bases for J; bases not matched to a gene: 6. This CDR3 has 14 amino acids. CDR3 protein: CASSTTTGVNEQFF. DNA of the CDR3: TGTGCCAGCAGCACAACGACAGGGGTCAATGAGCAGTTCTTC.

The chain is built from TRBV20-1 and TRBJ2-7, with no clear D. The V and J ends lost 5 bases and 2 bases respectively, with 7 bases between them. The germline gives CDR1 DFQATT, CDR2 SNEGSKA (reference sequence). The CDR3 consists of 11 residues. In nucleotides, the CDR3 is TGCAGTGCTTATGGACCCTACGAGCAGTACTTC. Translating gives CSAYGPYEQYF.